Listed here is a single T cell receptor (beta chain). These data belong to a study of T cells in Graves' hyperthyroidism and ophthalmopathy. The source material, RNA transcripts, was used to amplify TCR beta CDR3 regions. A set of HTBI primers served as the primers for a first-round RT-PCR of the TCR CDR3. MiXCR, run by TCRdb on the multiplex PCR reads, gives a single entry per CDR3 protein. The data contain more than 500,000 distinct CDR3 sequences, around 16% of them singletons. PBMCs were collected from a roughly 9.7 ml volume of fresh peripheral blood. Sequenced input: blood. The TCR originated in a woman aged 30 to 39 with Graves' hyperthyroidism.

The CDR3 sequence is CASSPWDSLSYEQYF. The CDR3 nucleotides are TGTGCCAGCTCACCATGGGACAGTTTGTCCTACGAGCAGTACTTC. The chain uses TRBV18 and TRBJ2-7, with 7 nucleotides matching TRBD1. The germline CDR1 and CDR2 sequences are KGHSH and LQKENI. CDR3 length: 15 residues. After removal of 2 bases from V and 1 base from J, the junction contained 5 bases not matched to a gene.